This T cell receptor beta chain was retrieved from a study of blood T cell repertoires in COVID-19. Study background: The samples span acute and convalescent COVID-19 from the United States, Italy and Spain.

This clone was seen more than once but under ten times. Repertoires were generated with immunoSEQ multiplex PCR, while TCRdb's copy carries only in-frame clones and drops some. The table includes some 120,000 clones, 90% detected once. The V end lost 2 bases, the J end lost 1 base, and 15 bases lay between the germline ends. CDR1 and CDR2 (germline): MNHEY, SVGEGT. The length of the CDR3 is 17 residues. Sequencing used peripheral blood. V is TRBV6-2 or TRBV6-3 and J is TRBJ1-3; D not resolved. The clonotype comes from a human donor with active COVID-19. The donor label of this sample is uncertain. Here the CDR3 reads CASSYADSKGSGNTIYF. CDR3 DNA: TGTGCCAGCAGTTACGCGGACTCTAAAGGGTCTGGAAACACCATATATTTT.